The clone carrying this T cell receptor (beta chain) was seen a handful of times. Germline loops: CDR1 DFQATT, CDR2 SNEGSKA (reference sequence). The CDR3 has 15 amino acids. The V and J ends lost 3 bases and 3 bases respectively, with 15 bases between them. The data belong to a study of T-cell reconstitution after alpha-beta-depleted transplantation in children. Preparation of the TCRbeta library involved a method that used unique molecular identifiers. TCRdb itself ran the PCR reads through MiXCR, one entry per CDR3 protein. Among about 610,000 distinct CDR3 sequences, 10% to 13% were seen once, and the ten largest hold less than 5%.

This clonotype was obtained from a human donor who donated a stem cell graft to a child with acute myeloid leukemia. This sequence joins TRBV20-1 and TRBJ2-1; D is perhaps TRBD1 or TRBD2 (5 bases each). This specimen was PBMCs from the stem cell graft donor, taken from the stem cell graft. CDR3 in amino acids: CSASPYLGGYNEQFF. CDR3 coding DNA: TGCAGTGCTAGCCCATATCTTGGGGGCTACAATGAGCAGTTCTTC.